The next 32 T cell receptor beta chains were all read from a single sample in a study of tumor-infiltrating lymphocytes in primary liver carcinoma. Extraction also yielded germline DNA, while blood RNA was obtained from unsorted whole blood. With a constant-region primer, TCR beta cDNA was made from approximately 500 ng of total RNA. The TCR beta library was amplified through three nested multiplex PCR rounds in a modified ARM-PCR procedure. In the first two PCR rounds, TRBV1-TRBV30 forward primers were paired with a C-beta reverse primer, and each round lasted roughly 10 cycles. Via MiXCR, TCRdb re-called the multiplex PCR reads, giving one row per CDR3 protein. In the table there are nearly 200,000 distinct CDR3 sequences, about two thirds of which are singletons. Sequencing used peripheral blood. These receptors all come from a woman aged 55-70 years with primary liver carcinoma and hepatitis B virus infection.

The rearrangement joins TRBV29-1 to TRBJ2-5; no clear D. V shed 4 bases and J shed 5 bases, with 14 bases lying between them. Germline V gene sequence: CDR1 SQVTM, CDR2 ANQGSEA. The CDR3 is made up of 13 amino acids. For the CDR3, the DNA is TGCAGCGTTGTAACTGGGGTTACGGAGACCCAGTACTTC. Protein sequence: CSVVTGVTETQYF.

The table lists this clonotype with many counts. This chain links TRBV11-3 with TRBJ2-5; 8 bases map to TRBD1. Per germline, CDR1 SGHNT and CDR2 YENEEA. Germline trimming cut 1 base from V and 7 bases from J; bases unmatched to any gene: 11. The CDR3 is 16 residues long. The DNA for the CDR3 is TGTGCCAGCAGCTTAGGAACCCAGGGGGCCCCTGGGACCCAGTACTTC. It yields the protein CASSLGTQGAPGTQYF.

In this sample, this clonotype turned up many times. V usage is TRBV12-3 or TRBV12-4 and J usage is TRBJ2-7, with 8 bases matching TRBD2. V was clipped by 8 bases and J by 7 bases; unmatched bases: 4. The CDR3 runs to 11 residues. For the CDR3, the DNA is TGTGCCAGCGGGACTAGGCGGGAGCAGTACTTC. Its translation: CASGTRREQYF.

As for this clonotype: No conserved phenylalanine or tryptophan is present at the end of the CDR3, so a read error is the likely explanation. The gene calls are TRBV11-2 and TRBJ2-2, with D uncertain. Germline assignment: CDR1 SGHAT and CDR2 FQNNGV. The CDR3 consists of 16 residues. The DNA of the CDR3 is TGTGCCAGCAGCGACGGACGCAACATGAACACTGGGGAGCTGTTTCTT. Amino acids: CASSDGRNMNTGELFL.

This clonotype was picked up many times. The V and J genes are TRBV4-1 and TRBJ2-7; D gene ambiguous. Germline V CDR1 and CDR2: MGHRA, YSYEKL. Trimming removed 6 bases from V and 0 bases from J, with 15 bases in between. This CDR3 is built from 15 residues. The CDR3 here is CASRQRTESSYEQYF. CDR3 nucleotide sequence: TGCGCCAGCAGACAGAGGACGGAATCCTCCTACGAGCAGTACTTC.

This clonotype has a single count. A clone one base away is much larger, so this may be a read error. This chain uses TRBV7-8 with TRBJ2-1; 8 nucleotides align to TRBD2. The CDR3 has 17 amino acids. The trim removed 5 bases at V and 2 bases at J, leaving 11 bases unmatched. The germline CDR1 and CDR2 sequences are SGHVS and FQNEAQ. The CDR3 spells CASSLRQPGRAYNEQFF. In DNA form, the CDR3 reads TGTGCCAGCAGCCTAAGACAGCCCGGGAGGGCCTACAATGAGCAGTTCTTC.

V and J are TRBV6-5 and TRBJ1-6; 10 nucleotides match TRBD1. CDR3 length: 15 amino acids. The V and J ends lost 0 bases and 13 bases, in that order; junction bases with no gene match: 6. Looked up from germline, CDR1 is MNHEY and CDR2 is SVGAGI. CDR3 bases: TGTGCCAGCAGTTACTCCGGGACAGGGGAATTTCCCCTCCACTTT. The encoded protein is CASSYSGTGEFPLHF.

This clonotype has at least ten counts. This chain connects TRBV11-2 to TRBJ1-1; D is unresolved. V was cut by 5 bases and J by 1 base, with 11 bases left in between. CDR3 length equals 14 residues. Germline V lookup: CDR1 SGHAT, CDR2 FQNNGV. This CDR3 is CASSATVGNTEAFF. For the CDR3, the DNA is TGTGCCAGCAGCGCGACCGTAGGGAACACTGAAGCTTTCTTT.

Note on this clonotype: Mismatch with germline at one junction end may stem from a read error. The rearrangement uses TRBV11-2 and TRBJ2-5, with D tentatively TRBD1 (6 bases). The CDR3 has 16 residues. Germline V lookup: CDR1 SGHAT, CDR2 FQNNGV. CDR3 DNA sequence: TGTGCCAGCAACTTAGTGGCCTGGGCAGGGGTCCGGACCCAGTACTTC. Protein product: CASNLVAWAGVRTQYF. The entire variable domain, with the rest obtained from reference TRBV11-2 and TRBJ2-5, is as follows: EAGVAQSPRYKIIEKRQSVAFWCNPISGHATLYWYQQILGQGPKLLIQFQNNGVVDDSQLPKDRFSAERLKGVDSTLKIQPAKLEDSAVYLCASNLVAWAGVRTQYFGPGTRLLVL.

This clonotype was counted only a few times. The rearrangement uses TRBV12-3 or TRBV12-4 and TRBJ2-4; D tentatively fits TRBD1 or TRBD2 (5 bases each). This CDR3 region has 13 residues. Trimming cost V 3 bases and J 9 bases, with 12 bases left between them. In DNA form, the CDR3 reads TGTGCCAGCAGTTTCGGGGACGCCGGCATTCAGTACTTC. This encodes CASSFGDAGIQYF.

The chain uses TRBV5-5 and TRBJ2-3, with no clear D. The CDR3 runs 14 residues. Trimming removed 2 bases from V and 0 bases from J, with 7 bases in between. The V gene's germline CDR1 is SGHKS and CDR2 YYEKEE (reference sequence). The DNA for the CDR3 is TGTGCCAGCAGCTTAGGTATAAGCACAGATACGCAGTATTTT. Its translation: CASSLGISTDTQYF.

In regard to this clonotype: At one end the junction does not follow the germline gene, possibly because of a read error. This sequence joins TRBV11-2 and TRBJ1-1, with D unresolved. CDR3 size: 13 residues. Per the germline V gene, CDR1 is SGHAT and CDR2 is FQNNGV. CDR3 residues: CASRLGLSTKAFF. In nucleotides, the CDR3 is TGTGCCAGCAGACTCGGGCTGAGCACTAAAGCTTTCTTT.

J is TRBJ2-1 and V is TRBV7-9, with TRBD2 matching over 7 bases. CDR1 and CDR2 (germline): SEHNR, FQNEAQ (reference sequence). The CDR3 runs 18 residues. V dropped 5 bases and J dropped 2; count of bases not matched to a gene: 15. This chain's CDR3 is CASSPLPTSTHPYNEQFF. The CDR3 region has the DNA TGTGCCAGCAGCCCACTCCCGACTAGCACCCACCCCTACAATGAGCAGTTCTTC.

This chain connects TRBV5-5 to TRBJ1-3; D remains unclear. The germline V gene has CDR1 SGHKS and CDR2 YYEKEE (reference sequence). V was trimmed by 4 bases and J by 2 bases, leaving 10 bases between them. The CDR3 is 14 residues long. The CDR3 sequence: CASSQWGTGNTIYF. Written as DNA, the CDR3 is TGTGCCAGCAGCCAGTGGGGAACTGGAAACACCATATATTTT.

V usage is TRBV5-6 and J usage is TRBJ2-1, with 12 bases aligning to TRBD2. The CDR3 is 17 residues long. The J segment lost 9 bases and the V segment lost 7 bases, leaving 17 bases of the junction unmatched. Per germline, CDR1 SGHDT and CDR2 YYEEEE. CDR3 nucleotides: TGTGCCAGCGAAGACGCTAGCGGGAGGGCGGATTGGGGTGAGCAGTTCTTC. Translating gives CASEDASGRADWGEQFF.

This chain connects TRBV6-5 to TRBJ1-1, with 8 bases fitting TRBD1. The CDR3 runs 15 residues. The V and J ends lost 6 bases and 0 bases, in that order; junction bases with no gene match: 6. Germline CDR1 and CDR2: MNHEY and SVGAGI. The CDR3 DNA is TGTGCCAGCAGATCAGGGGGCGGGATGAACACTGAAGCTTTCTTT. Amino acids: CASRSGGGMNTEAFF.

With respect to this clonotype: The CDR3 end shows no conserved phenylalanine or tryptophan, and so a read error is likely. This chain uses TRBV18 with TRBJ1-6; 9 bases are a match to TRBD1. The germline V gene encodes CDR1 KGHSH and CDR2 LQKENI. CDR3 size: 16 residues. The V and J ends lost 3 bases and 7 bases, in that order; junction bases with no gene match: 7. CDR3 DNA: TGTGCCAGCTCACCGATACCGGACAGGGGAAATTCACCCCTCCACCTT. Amino acids: CASSPIPDRGNSPLHL.

This clonotype was observed a handful of times. The chain uses TRBV12-5 and TRBJ2-1; 7 nucleotides align to TRBD1. Germline lookup yields CDR1 LGHNT and CDR2 FRNRAP. Losses at the gene ends were 3 bases for V and 5 bases for J; bases not matched to a gene: 4. CDR3 length: 14 amino acids. CDR3 sequence: CASGFSQGNNEQFF. In DNA form, the CDR3 reads TGTGCTAGTGGTTTTTCACAGGGGAACAATGAGCAGTTCTTC.

Turning to this clonotype: A much larger clone differs by one base, so this may be a read error. This chain joins TRBV12-3 or TRBV12-4 and TRBJ2-1, with a possible D match to TRBD1 (5 bases). The V end was cut by 6 bases, the J end by 5 bases, with 17 bases between. The CDR3 covers 15 residues. The CDR3 bases are TGTGCCAGCAGATTCGGTAGGGGTAAACACAATGAGCAGTTCTTC. Its protein product is CASRFGRGKHNEQFF.

The chain joins TRBV6-4 to TRBJ2-3, with D perhaps matching TRBD2 (7 bases). Germline CDR1 MRHNA, CDR2 SNTAGT. CDR3 length: 15 residues. V lost 2 bases and J 0 bases, leaving 9 bases between the germline ends. CDR3 DNA sequence: TGTGCCAGCAGTGACGGGGGGGCTAGCACAGATACGCAGTATTTT. It yields the protein CASSDGGASTDTQYF.

Points on this clonotype: A far larger clone is just one base off, so this is likely a read error. The chain links TRBV10-1 to TRBJ2-5; D remains unclear. Germline-derived CDR1 and CDR2 are WNHNN and SYGVQD (reference sequence). The CDR3 spans 10 residues. The CDR3 loop reads CANSQETQYF. DNA for the CDR3: TGCGCCAACAGTCAAGAGACCCAGTACTTC.

This clonotype is deemed medium-sized. The chain recombines TRBV11-2 with TRBJ2-1; D perhaps matches TRBD1 (6 bases). Germline V gene data show CDR1 as SGHAT and CDR2 as FQNNGV. The CDR3 spans 14 residues. V was shortened by 1 base and J by 9 bases, with 13 bases between the two germline ends. In DNA, the CDR3 is TGTGCCAGCAGCTTAGGGTCTAGCAGGGGTGAGCAGTTCTTC. It codes for CASSLGSSRGEQFF.

V gene TRBV29-1 combines with J gene TRBJ2-5, with 11 nucleotides matching TRBD1. The V gene end was trimmed by 7 bases and the J gene end by 5 bases; junction bases not matched to a gene: 12. This CDR3 spans 15 amino acids. The germline CDR1 and CDR2 sequences are SQVTM and ANQGSEA. The CDR3 region has the DNA TGCAGCGATAGGTCCGGGACAGGGGGTCTGGAGACCCAGTACTTC. Translated, it gives CSDRSGTGGLETQYF.

This clonotype is labeled medium-sized. The chain combines TRBV11-2 with TRBJ2-1; 9 positions match TRBD2. This CDR3 has 14 residues. Germline lookup yields CDR1 SGHAT and CDR2 FQNNGV. V shed 3 bases and J 4 bases; nucleotides not matched to a gene: 1. CDR3 DNA: TGTGCCAGCAGCTTCCTAGCGGGGTACAATGAGCAGTTCTTC. This codes for CASSFLAGYNEQFF.

As to this clonotype: It may be a read error: a sequence one base away is much more abundant. The rearrangement uses TRBV6-5 and TRBJ1-4; TRBD1 might be the D (6 bases). The CDR3 is made up of 17 amino acids. Trimming shortened V by 2 bases and J by 7 bases, and 20 bases separated the two germline ends. Germline V gives CDR1 MNHEY, CDR2 SVGAGI. CDR3 nucleotides: TGTGCCAGCAGTTACAACAGGGCAACGCAATCTAGTGAAAAACTGTTTTTT. It encodes CASSYNRATQSSEKLFF.

As regards this clonotype: Germline is not matched at one junction end, which may reflect a read error. CDR3 sequence reads: CASSGQTTSYNEQLF. CDR3 in DNA: TGCGCCAGCAGCGGTCAGACGACCAGCTACAATGAGCAGTTATTC. The rearrangement links TRBV5-1 to TRBJ2-1; D unclear. Germline V gene lookup returns CDR1 SGHRS and CDR2 YFSETQ. CDR3 size: 15 residues.

Turning to this clonotype: A read error may account for a junction end that differs from germline. The gene calls are TRBV11-2 and TRBJ2-5; a possible D gene is TRBD2 (8 bases). This CDR3 has 17 residues. Per germline, CDR1 SGHAT and CDR2 FQNNGV. CDR3 region: CTSSRPTGATGGETLYF. The CDR3 nucleotides are TGTACCAGCAGCAGACCTACAGGGGCCACCGGGGGGGAGACCCTGTACTTC.

To note about this clonotype: This may arise from a read error, as a much more abundant clone is one base away. Because the CDR3 is missing its conserved closing phenylalanine or tryptophan, this is likely a read error. The rearrangement joins TRBV5-1 to TRBJ2-5, with D unresolved. CDR3 size: 14 residues. The V gene's germline CDR1 is SGHRS and CDR2 YFSETQ. Trimming removed 6 bases from V and 4 bases from J, with 16 bases in between. Here the CDR3 DNA reads TGCGCCAGCATCAAAGACATTGGCGGAGAGACCCAGTACTCC. This sequence encodes CASIKDIGGETQYS.

This clonotype was recorded only once. The junction departs from the called germline gene at one end, perhaps through a read error. V is TRBV11-3 and J is TRBJ2-1; perhaps TRBD1 as D (6 bases). The germline CDR1 and CDR2 sequences are SGHNT and YENEEA. The CDR3 extends over 16 amino acids. The CDR3 here is CASNSGTLSSYNGQFF. CDR3 DNA: TGTGCCAGCAACTCCGGGACATTAAGCTCCTACAATGGGCAGTTTTTC.

The genes are TRBV2 and TRBJ1-3; perhaps TRBD1 as D (5 bases). Germline CDR1 is SNHLY and CDR2 is FYNNEI. V was trimmed by 4 bases and J by 0 bases, leaving 13 bases between them. The CDR3 contains 16 residues. The CDR3 bases are TGTGCCAGCAGTGCGGGACTGGGCATCTCTGGAAACACCATATATTTT. Translating it yields CASSAGLGISGNTIYF.

The chain combines TRBV30 with TRBJ1-6; D is undetermined. This CDR3 has 14 amino acids. From germline, CDR1 is GTSNPN and CDR2 SVGIG (reference sequence). V lost 6 bases and J 5 bases, leaving 14 bases between the germline ends. CDR3 region: CACRLRTNNSPLHF. The CDR3 region has the DNA TGTGCCTGTAGACTCCGGACCAATAATTCACCCCTCCACTTT.

This chain links TRBV29-1 with TRBJ1-2; possible D gene TRBD1, 5 bases. This CDR3 has 14 residues. V lost 1 base and J lost 6, with 15 bases in between. Germline CDR1 SQVTM, CDR2 ANQGSEA. The CDR3 region has the DNA TGCAGCGTTGAAGTGGAAGAAGGGGTGGATGGCTACACCTTC. Translation: CSVEVEEGVDGYTF.